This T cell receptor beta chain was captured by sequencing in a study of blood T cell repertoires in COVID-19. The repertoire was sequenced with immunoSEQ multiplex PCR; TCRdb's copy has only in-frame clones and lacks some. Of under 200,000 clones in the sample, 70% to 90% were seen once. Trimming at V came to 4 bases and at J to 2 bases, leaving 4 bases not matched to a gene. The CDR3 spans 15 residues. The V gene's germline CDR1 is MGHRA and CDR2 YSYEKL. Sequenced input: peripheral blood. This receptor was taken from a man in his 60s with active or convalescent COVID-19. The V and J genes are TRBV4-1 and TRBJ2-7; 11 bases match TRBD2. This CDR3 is CASSRLAGGTYEQYF. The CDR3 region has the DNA TGCGCCAGCAGCCGATTAGCGGGGGGGACCTACGAGCAGTACTTC.